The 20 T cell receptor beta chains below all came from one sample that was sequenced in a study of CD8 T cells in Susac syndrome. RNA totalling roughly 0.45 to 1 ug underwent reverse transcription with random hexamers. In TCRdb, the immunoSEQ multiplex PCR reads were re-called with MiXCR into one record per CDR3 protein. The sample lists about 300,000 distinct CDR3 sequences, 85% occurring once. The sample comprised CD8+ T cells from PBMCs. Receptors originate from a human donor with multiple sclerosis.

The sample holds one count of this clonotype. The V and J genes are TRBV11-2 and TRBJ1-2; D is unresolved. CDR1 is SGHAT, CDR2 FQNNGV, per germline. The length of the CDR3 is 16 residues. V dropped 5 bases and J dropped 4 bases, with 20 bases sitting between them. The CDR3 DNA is TGTGCCAGCAGCCCCCTAGGATCGGGGAACTTCTATGGCTACACCTTC. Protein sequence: CASSPLGSGNFYGYTF.

The CDR3: CASSLAGGPRETQYF. The CDR3 DNA sequence: TGTGCCAGCAGCTTAGCGGGAGGGCCTCGTGAGACCCAGTACTTC. The V call is TRBV13, the J call TRBJ2-5; TRBD2 aligns across 8 bases. V lost 1 base to trimming and J lost 5 bases; unmatched junction nucleotides: 6. CDR1 is PRHDT, CDR2 FYEKMQ, per germline (reference sequence). The CDR3 covers 15 residues. Together with reference TRBV13 and TRBJ2-5, the CDR3 gives the full variable domain: AAGVIQSPRHLIKEKRETATLKCYPIPRHDTVYWYQQGPGQDPQFLISFYEKMQSDKGSIPDRFSAQQFSDYHSELNMSSLELGDSALYFCASSLAGGPRETQYFGPGTRLLVL.

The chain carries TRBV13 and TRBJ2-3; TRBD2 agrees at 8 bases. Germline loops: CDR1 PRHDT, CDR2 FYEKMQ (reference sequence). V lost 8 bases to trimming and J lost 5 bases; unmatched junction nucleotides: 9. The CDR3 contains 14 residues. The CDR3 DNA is TGTGCCAGCGCTTCGGGAGGGCCAGGAGATACGCAGTATTTT. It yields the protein CASASGGPGDTQYF.

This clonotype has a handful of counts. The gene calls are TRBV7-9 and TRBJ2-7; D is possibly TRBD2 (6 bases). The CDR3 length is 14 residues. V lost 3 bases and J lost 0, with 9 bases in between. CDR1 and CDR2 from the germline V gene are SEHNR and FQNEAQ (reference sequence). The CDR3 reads CASSFPGDSYEQYF. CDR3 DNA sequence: TGTGCCAGCAGCTTTCCGGGAGACTCCTACGAGCAGTACTTC.

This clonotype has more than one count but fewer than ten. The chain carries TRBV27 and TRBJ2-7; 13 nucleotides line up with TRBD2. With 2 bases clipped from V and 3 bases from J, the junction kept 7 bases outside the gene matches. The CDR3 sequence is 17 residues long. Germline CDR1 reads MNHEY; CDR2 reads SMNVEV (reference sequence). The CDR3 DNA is TGTGCCAGCAGTTTAAACCCCGGGACTAGCGGGGACTACGAGCAGTACTTC. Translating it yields CASSLNPGTSGDYEQYF.

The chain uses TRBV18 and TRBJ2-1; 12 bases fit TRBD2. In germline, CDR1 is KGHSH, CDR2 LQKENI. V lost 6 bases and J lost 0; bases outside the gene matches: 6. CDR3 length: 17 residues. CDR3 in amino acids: CASSRLAGVVSYNEQFF. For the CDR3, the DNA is TGTGCCAGCTCGCGACTAGCGGGAGTGGTCTCCTACAATGAGCAGTTCTTC.

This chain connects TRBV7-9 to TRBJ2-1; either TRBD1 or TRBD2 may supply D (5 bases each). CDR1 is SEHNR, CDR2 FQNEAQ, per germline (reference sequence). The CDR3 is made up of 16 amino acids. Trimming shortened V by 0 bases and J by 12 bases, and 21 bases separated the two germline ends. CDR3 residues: CASSLAPGSRESGQFF. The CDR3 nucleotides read TGTGCCAGCAGCTTAGCACCAGGGAGCAGGGAGTCGGGGCAGTTCTTC.

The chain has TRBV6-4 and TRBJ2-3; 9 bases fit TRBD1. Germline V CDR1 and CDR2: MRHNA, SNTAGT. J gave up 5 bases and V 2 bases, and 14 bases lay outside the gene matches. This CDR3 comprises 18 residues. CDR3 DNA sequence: TGTGCCAGCAGTGACCTGGCCCCCAATGGACAGGGGAGAGATACGCAGTATTTT. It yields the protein CASSDLAPNGQGRDTQYF.

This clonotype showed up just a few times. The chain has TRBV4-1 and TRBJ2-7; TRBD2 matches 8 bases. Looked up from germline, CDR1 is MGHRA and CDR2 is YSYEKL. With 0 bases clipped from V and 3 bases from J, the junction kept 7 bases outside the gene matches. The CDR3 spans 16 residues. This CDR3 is CASSQDVREGSYEQYF. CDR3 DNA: TGCGCCAGCAGCCAAGATGTACGGGAGGGCAGCTACGAGCAGTACTTC.

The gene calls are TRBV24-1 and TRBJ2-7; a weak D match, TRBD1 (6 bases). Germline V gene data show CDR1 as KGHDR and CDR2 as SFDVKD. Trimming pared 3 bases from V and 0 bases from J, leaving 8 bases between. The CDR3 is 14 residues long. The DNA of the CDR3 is TGTGCCACCAGTGATCCGGGACACTCCTACGAGCAGTACTTC. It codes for CATSDPGHSYEQYF.

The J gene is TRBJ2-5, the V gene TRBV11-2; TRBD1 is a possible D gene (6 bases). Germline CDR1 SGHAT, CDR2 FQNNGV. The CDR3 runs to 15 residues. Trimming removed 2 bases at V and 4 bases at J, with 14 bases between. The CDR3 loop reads CASSLPGQPVETQYF. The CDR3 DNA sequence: TGTGCCAGCAGCTTACCGGGACAACCGGTAGAGACCCAGTACTTC.

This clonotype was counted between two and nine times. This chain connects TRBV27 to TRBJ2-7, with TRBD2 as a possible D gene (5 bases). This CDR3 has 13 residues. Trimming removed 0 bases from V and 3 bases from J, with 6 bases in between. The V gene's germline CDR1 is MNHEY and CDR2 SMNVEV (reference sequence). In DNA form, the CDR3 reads TGTGCCAGCAGTTTATCCGGGAACTACGAGCAGTACTTC. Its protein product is CASSLSGNYEQYF.

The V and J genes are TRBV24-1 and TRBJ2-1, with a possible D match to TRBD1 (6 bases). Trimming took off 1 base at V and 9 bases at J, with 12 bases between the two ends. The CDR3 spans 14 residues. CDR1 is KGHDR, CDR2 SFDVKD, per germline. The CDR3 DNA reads TGTGCCACCAGTGATTTCCCAGGGGTGACTGAGCAGTTCTTC. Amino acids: CATSDFPGVTEQFF.

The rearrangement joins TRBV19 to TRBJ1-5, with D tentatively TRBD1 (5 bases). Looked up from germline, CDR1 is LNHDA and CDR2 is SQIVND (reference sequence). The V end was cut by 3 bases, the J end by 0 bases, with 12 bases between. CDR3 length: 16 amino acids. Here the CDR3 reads CASSMGPGYSNQPQHF. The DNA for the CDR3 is TGTGCCAGTAGTATGGGTCCAGGGTATAGCAATCAGCCCCAGCATTTT.

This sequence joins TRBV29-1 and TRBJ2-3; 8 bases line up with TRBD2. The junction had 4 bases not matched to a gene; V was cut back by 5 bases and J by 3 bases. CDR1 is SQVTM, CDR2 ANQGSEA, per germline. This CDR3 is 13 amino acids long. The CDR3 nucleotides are TGCAGCGTTCGAGCGGGAGTAACAGATACGCAGTATTTT. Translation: CSVRAGVTDTQYF.

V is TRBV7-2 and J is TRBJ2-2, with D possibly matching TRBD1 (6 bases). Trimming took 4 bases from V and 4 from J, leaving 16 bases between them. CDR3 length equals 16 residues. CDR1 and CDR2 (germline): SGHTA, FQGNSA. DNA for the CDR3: TGTGCCAGCAGCTCCGGGACAAATCCTTTCACCGGGGAGCTGTTTTTT. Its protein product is CASSSGTNPFTGELFF.

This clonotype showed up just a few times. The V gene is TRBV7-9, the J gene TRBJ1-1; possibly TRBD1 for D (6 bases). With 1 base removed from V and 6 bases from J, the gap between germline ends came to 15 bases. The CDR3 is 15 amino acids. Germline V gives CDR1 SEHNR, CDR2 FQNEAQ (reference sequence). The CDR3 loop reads CASSLVLGGRSEAFF. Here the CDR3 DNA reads TGTGCCAGCAGCTTAGTTTTGGGGGGGCGGTCTGAAGCTTTCTTT.

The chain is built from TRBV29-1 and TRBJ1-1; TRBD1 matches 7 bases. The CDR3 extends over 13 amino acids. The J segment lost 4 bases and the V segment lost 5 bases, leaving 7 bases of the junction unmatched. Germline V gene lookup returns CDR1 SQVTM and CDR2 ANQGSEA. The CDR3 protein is CSVSTGVRTEAFF. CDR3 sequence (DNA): TGCAGCGTTTCTACAGGGGTCCGCACTGAAGCTTTCTTT.

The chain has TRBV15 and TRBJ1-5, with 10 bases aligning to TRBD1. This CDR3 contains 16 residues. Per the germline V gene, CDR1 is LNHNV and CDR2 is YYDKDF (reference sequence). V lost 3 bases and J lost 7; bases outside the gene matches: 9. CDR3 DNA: TGTGCCACCAGCAGCGGGACAGGGGAGGCAGGACAGCCCCAGCATTTT. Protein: CATSSGTGEAGQPQHF.

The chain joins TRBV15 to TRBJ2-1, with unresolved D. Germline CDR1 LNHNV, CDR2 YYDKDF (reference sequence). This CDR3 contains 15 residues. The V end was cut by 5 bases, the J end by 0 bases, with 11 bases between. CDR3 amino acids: CATSSDKGSYNEQFF. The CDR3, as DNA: TGTGCCACCAGCTCCGATAAGGGCTCCTACAATGAGCAGTTCTTC.